The 18 T cell receptor beta chains in this list originate from one sample, sequenced in a study of blood T cell repertoires in COVID-19. Here immunoSEQ multiplex PCR was the method, and the copy in TCRdb shows in-frame clones only, minus some. The sample gives about 280,000 clones, 88% of which show up once; 2% to 2.5% is in the top ten. The material sequenced was PBMCs or T cells enriched from blood (not recorded which). The receptor source for this set is a woman aged 55-70 years in a cohort exposed to, infected with or recovered from COVID-19 (not recorded which).

The V gene is TRBV11-2, the J gene TRBJ2-1; 8 bases agree with TRBD1. The germline V gene has CDR1 SGHAT and CDR2 FQNNGV. The CDR3 sequence is 14 residues long. Trimming removed 3 bases from V and 8 bases from J; junction bases left unmatched: 6. CDR3 region: CASSFGDRGYEQFF. The CDR3 bases are TGTGCCAGCAGCTTTGGAGACAGGGGCTATGAGCAGTTCTTC. Full variable domain (outside the CDR3, taken from reference TRBV11-2 and TRBJ2-1): EAGVAQSPRYKIIEKRQSVAFWCNPISGHATLYWYQQILGQGPKLLIQFQNNGVVDDSQLPKDRFSAERLKGVDSTLKIQPAKLEDSAVYLCASSFGDRGYEQFFGPGTRLTVL.

There are a few counts of this clone. The same CDR3 is also encoded by other DNA sequences in this sample. The chain links TRBV5-1 to TRBJ2-1, with 14 nucleotides matching TRBD2. J lost 7 bases, V lost 4 bases, and 4 bases had no gene match. The CDR3 is 15 residues long. Per the germline V gene, CDR1 is SGHRS and CDR2 is YFSETQ. In DNA, the CDR3 is TGCGCCAGCAGCCTGGGACTAGCGGGAGTGAATGAGCAGTTCTTC. Protein product: CASSLGLAGVNEQFF.

The V and J genes are TRBV5-1 and TRBJ2-7; tentatively, D is TRBD2 (5 bases). V was clipped by 6 bases and J by 3 bases, with 10 bases between them. Per the germline V gene, CDR1 is SGHRS and CDR2 is YFSETQ. This CDR3 comprises 12 residues. CDR3: CASNLGDYEQYF. CDR3 DNA sequence: TGCGCCAGCAACCTGGGAGACTACGAGCAGTACTTC.

V is TRBV5-6 and J is TRBJ2-3; 9 bases line up with TRBD2. In germline, CDR1 is SGHDT, CDR2 YYEEEE. The CDR3 length is 16 residues. V shed 3 bases, J shed 5 bases, and the junction held 10 bases outside the gene matches. CDR3 sequence: CASSWRLAEGGDTQYF. As DNA, the CDR3 is TGTGCCAGCAGCTGGAGACTAGCGGAGGGGGGAGATACGCAGTATTTT.

The chain has TRBV11-3 and TRBJ2-3; TRBD2 matches at 7 bases. This CDR3 has 13 amino acids. V was clipped by 5 bases and J by 6 bases; unmatched bases: 5. The germline V gene encodes CDR1 SGHNT and CDR2 YENEEA. This CDR3 reads CASSARTSDTQYF. The CDR3 nucleotides are TGTGCCAGCAGCGCCAGGACTAGTGATACGCAGTATTTT.

The chain links TRBV7-2 to TRBJ2-7, with D perhaps matching TRBD2 (6 bases). CDR1 is SGHTA, CDR2 FQGNSA, per germline. V lost 1 base and J lost 0, with 7 bases in between. The CDR3 length is 14 residues. CDR3 DNA: TGTGCCAGCAGCTTAGGCGGGATCTCCTACGAGCAGTACTTC. This translates into CASSLGGISYEQYF.

The chain employs TRBV5-1 and TRBJ2-5; TRBD1 matches 8 bases. CDR1 and CDR2 (germline): SGHRS, YFSETQ. The CDR3 has 15 amino acids. Germline trimming cut 0 bases from V and 4 bases from J; bases unmatched to any gene: 5. As DNA, the CDR3 is TGCGCCAGCAGCTTGGGGACAGGGCGAGGAGAGACCCAGTACTTC. It yields the protein CASSLGTGRGETQYF.

The J gene is TRBJ2-1, the V gene TRBV11-3; 8 bases align to TRBD2. V shed 1 base, J shed 8 bases, and the junction held 4 bases outside the gene matches. CDR3 length equals 14 residues. Germline V lookup: CDR1 SGHNT, CDR2 YENEEA. CDR3: CASSLGAGVDEQFF. The DNA of the CDR3 is TGTGCCAGCAGCTTAGGAGCGGGAGTCGATGAGCAGTTCTTC.

The chain carries TRBV7-2 and TRBJ2-1, with 7 bases fitting TRBD1. This CDR3 comprises 16 residues. V was clipped by 2 bases and J by 5 bases; unmatched bases: 9. Looked up from germline, CDR1 is SGHTA and CDR2 is FQGNSA. This chain's CDR3 is CASSLSGGFLNNEQFF. The CDR3 DNA sequence: TGTGCCAGCAGCTTATCAGGGGGTTTTTTGAACAATGAGCAGTTCTTC.

The chain carries TRBV7-3 and TRBJ2-2, with TRBD1 identical over 9 bases. The CDR3 is made up of 16 amino acids. Trimming cost V 2 bases and J 6 bases; bases outside gene matches: 7. Germline-derived CDR1 and CDR2 are SGHTA and FQGTGA. The CDR3 region has the DNA TGTGCCAGCAGCTTAGGTGGACAGGGGACGGCCGGGGAGCTGTTTTTT. It is translated as CASSLGGQGTAGELFF.

The chain employs TRBV27 and TRBJ2-7; 8 bases agree with TRBD1. V lost 7 bases, J lost 6 bases, and 11 bases stayed unmatched. The CDR3 consists of 14 residues. Germline lookup yields CDR1 MNHEY and CDR2 SMNVEV (reference sequence). CDR3 sequence: CASNRQGPAGEQYF. CDR3 sequence (DNA): TGTGCCAGCAATCGACAGGGGCCCGCGGGCGAGCAGTACTTC.

J is TRBJ1-5 and V is TRBV19; D remains unclear. CDR1 and CDR2 from the germline V gene are LNHDA and SQIVND (reference sequence). Trimming removed 5 bases from V and 2 bases from J, with 13 bases in between. The length of the CDR3 is 15 residues. CDR3: CASSRGEWGNQPQHF. The CDR3 DNA follows: TGTGCCAGTAGTCGGGGAGAATGGGGCAATCAGCCCCAGCATTTT.

For the CDR3, the DNA is TGTGCCACCAGCAGAGATCACGGGAATTCACCCCTCCACTTT. The encoded protein is CATSRDHGNSPLHF. The gene calls are TRBV15 and TRBJ1-6; D unclear. Germline loops: CDR1 LNHNV, CDR2 YYDKDF (reference sequence). The CDR3 length is 14 residues. Deletions cut 0 bases from V and 7 bases from J, with 7 bases between.

The chain carries TRBV19 and TRBJ1-5, with 7 bases aligning to TRBD1. V lost 2 bases and J lost 5; bases outside the gene matches: 3. The CDR3 is 14 amino acids. Germline lookup yields CDR1 LNHDA and CDR2 SQIVND (reference sequence). Here the CDR3 reads CASSIRGQDQPQHF. Here the CDR3 DNA reads TGTGCCAGTAGTATAAGAGGACAGGATCAGCCCCAGCATTTT.

The V and J genes are TRBV19 and TRBJ2-2; D is unresolved. The germline V and J ends were trimmed by 9 bases and 2 bases, with 10 bases remaining between them. The CDR3 runs 13 residues. CDR1 is LNHDA and CDR2 is SQIVND in the germline V gene (reference sequence). CDR3 nucleotide sequence: TGTGCCAGCCGTCCTCCCAACACCGGGGAGCTGTTTTTT. Translated: CASRPPNTGELFF.

The V call is TRBV19, the J call TRBJ1-2; no reliable D call. This CDR3 spans 15 amino acids. With 6 bases removed from V and 1 base from J, the gap between germline ends came to 15 bases. Looked up from germline, CDR1 is LNHDA and CDR2 is SQIVND (reference sequence). This CDR3 is CASSTTPTSNYGYTF. In nucleotides, the CDR3 is TGTGCCAGTAGCACCACCCCGACAAGTAACTATGGCTACACCTTC.

The chain combines TRBV7-9 with TRBJ2-7; 8 bases line up with TRBD1. The DNA end favors TRBJ2-1, so the J call may be wrong. This CDR3 contains 16 residues. The germline V gene encodes CDR1 SEHNR and CDR2 FQNEAQ (reference sequence). The CDR3 here is CASSLAGRGLFNEQFF. The CDR3 DNA follows: TGTGCCAGCAGCTTAGCAGGCAGGGGGCTTTTTAATGAGCAGTTCTTC.

V usage is TRBV19 and J usage is TRBJ1-1; D may be TRBD1 (6 bases). The CDR3 runs to 16 residues. V was pared by 7 bases and J by 1 base, with 19 bases between. Germline CDR1 LNHDA, CDR2 SQIVND (reference sequence). The DNA for the CDR3 is TGTGCCAGTACCAACTCAGGACAGAGTGGGAACACTGAAGCTTTCTTT. Protein sequence: CASTNSGQSGNTEAFF.